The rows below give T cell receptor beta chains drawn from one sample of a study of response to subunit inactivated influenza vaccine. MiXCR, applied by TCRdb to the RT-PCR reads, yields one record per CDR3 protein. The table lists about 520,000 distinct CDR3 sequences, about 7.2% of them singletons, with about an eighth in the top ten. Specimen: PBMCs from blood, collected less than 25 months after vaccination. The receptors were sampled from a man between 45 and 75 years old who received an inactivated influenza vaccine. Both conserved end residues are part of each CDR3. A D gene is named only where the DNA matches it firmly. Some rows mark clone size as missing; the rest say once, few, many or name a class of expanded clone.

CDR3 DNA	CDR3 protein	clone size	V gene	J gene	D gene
TGTGCCAGCAGCTTAAATACAGGCTCTGGAAACACCATATATTTT	CASSLNTGSGNTIYF	many	TRBV11-2	TRBJ1-3	-
TGTGCCAGCAGCTTAGGGGACAGGGGTTCAGCTTTCTTT	CASSLGDRGSAFF	many	TRBV7-2	TRBJ1-1	TRBD1
TGCAGTGCTGGGTCCCGGGACAGGGGCAATCAGCCCCAGCATTTT	CSAGSRDRGNQPQHF	many	TRBV20-1	TRBJ1-5	TRBD1
TGCAGTGCTCAGCGGGGGGAGACCCAGTACTTC	CSAQRGETQYF	-	TRBV20-1	TRBJ2-5	TRBD2
TGCAGCGTTAGATCTAGCGGGGGGTTGACAGATACGCAGTATTTT	CSVRSSGGLTDTQYF	-	TRBV29-1	TRBJ2-3	TRBD2
TGTGCCAGCAGTCCCGAGGCCAAAAACATTCAGTACTTC	CASSPEAKNIQYF	many	TRBV12-3/TRBV12-4	TRBJ2-4	-
TGCAGTGCTAGTGGCTTTCCAAGCACAGATACGCAGTATTTT	CSASGFPSTDTQYF	many	TRBV20-1	TRBJ2-3	-
TGTGCCAGCAGTTTTAGGACAGGGCGGGAGACCCAGTACTTC	CASSFRTGRETQYF	many	TRBV6-5	TRBJ2-5	TRBD1
TGTGCCAGCAGCTTAAGTGCGTCGGGACGGTGGTCGTTGGCCCAGTACTTC	CASSLSASGRWSLAQYF	few	TRBV7-8	TRBJ2-5	-
TGCAGCGTACGGACAGGGGGCGCTTCCGGGGAGCTGTTTTTT	CSVRTGGASGELFF	-	TRBV29-1	TRBJ2-2	TRBD1
TGCAGTGCTAGCTGGGTCAGCGGGGAGACCCAGTACTTC	CSASWVSGETQYF	many	TRBV20-1	TRBJ2-5	-
TGCAGTGCTAGCGGCCCGGGACTAGCGGGAGGGCTCTACGAGCAGTACTTC	CSASGPGLAGGLYEQYF	few	TRBV20-1	TRBJ2-7	TRBD2
TGTGCCAGTAGTATAGCGGGCGGGGCGCAGAGGGTCGTCCCTGGGGCCAACGTCCTGACTTTC	CASSIAGGAQRVVPGANVLTF	-	TRBV19	TRBJ2-6	-
TGTGCCAGCAGTGACCCGGGTGGCCACGGCCAAGAGACCCAGTACTTC	CASSDPGGHGQETQYF	few	TRBV28	TRBJ2-5	-
TGTGCCAGCAGTTCCCGGCTTCTAGCTTCAGATACGCAGTATTTT	CASSSRLLASDTQYF	few	TRBV6-2/TRBV6-3	TRBJ2-3	-
TGTGCCAGCAGACCTCCGGGGGTCCAGGACACTGAAGCTTCCTTT	CASRPPGVQDTEASF	-	TRBV28	TRBJ1-1	-
TGCGCCAGCAGCTCCTCCTTGGCGGGGACCACAGATACGCAGTATTTT	CASSSSLAGTTDTQYF	many	TRBV5-1	TRBJ2-3	-